These 10 T cell receptor beta chains were all obtained from the same sample, sequenced in a study of metastatic and nonmetastatic thyroid tumors. TCRdb re-called the PCR reads with MiXCR. The sample holds around 41,000 clones, 3.2% seen once. All patients were treatment-naive before thyroid surgery. Sequences were obtained from blood. The source of these receptors is a female donor with papillary thyroid cancer or a benign thyroid nodule (not recorded which). Some clones in this sample may be carry-over from other donors' samples.

The V call is TRBV9, the J call TRBJ1-6; D is possibly TRBD1 (6 bases). This CDR3 is 15 amino acids long. The germline V and J ends were trimmed by 4 bases and 3 bases, with 11 bases remaining between them. Per germline, CDR1 SGDLS and CDR2 YYNGEE. CDR3 in amino acids: CASSLGALYNSPLHF. CDR3 bases: TGTGCCAGCAGCTTGGGGGCCCTCTATAATTCACCCCTCCACTTT.

This clone was seen a few times. This chain joins TRBV19 and TRBJ2-3, with 10 bases fitting TRBD2. The CDR3 spans 15 residues. Germline CDR1 and CDR2: LNHDA and SQIVND (reference sequence). V lost 4 bases to trimming and J lost 6 bases; unmatched junction nucleotides: 7. CDR3 region: CASSKASGGFDTQYF. CDR3 in DNA: TGTGCCAGTAGTAAAGCTAGCGGGGGATTTGATACGCAGTATTTT.

This clone was recorded many times. The chain uses TRBV2 and TRBJ1-2; no reliable D call. The germline V and J ends were trimmed by 1 base and 7 bases, with 13 bases remaining between them. The CDR3 is made up of 14 amino acids. Germline V CDR1 and CDR2: SNHLY, FYNNEI. The CDR3 bases are TGTGCCAGCAGTGAAGAAGTCACGTCGGGTGGCTACACCTTC. This translates into CASSEEVTSGGYTF.

This clone was found many times. Possible read error: a much larger clone is one base away. The sample contains more than one DNA sequence encoding this CDR3. This chain joins TRBV5-1 and TRBJ1-1; unclear D gene. In germline, CDR1 is SGHRS, CDR2 YFSETQ. The CDR3 is made up of 13 amino acids. CDR3 nucleotides: TGCGCCAGCAGCTTGCTCGGTGGCACTGAGGCTTTCTTT. This translates into CASSLLGGTEAFF.

The rearrangement links TRBV3-1 to TRBJ1-6; 8 nucleotides match TRBD1. J gave up 9 bases and V 4 bases, and 2 bases lay outside the gene matches. The CDR3 spans 13 residues. Germline V gene data show CDR1 as LGHDT and CDR2 as YNNKEL (reference sequence). CDR3: CASSLDRVSPLHF. In nucleotides, the CDR3 is TGTGCCAGCAGCCTGGACAGGGTTTCACCCCTCCACTTT.

The J gene is TRBJ1-4, the V gene TRBV11-2; the D is unclear. V was cut by 0 bases and J by 3 bases, with 2 bases left in between. Germline lookup yields CDR1 SGHAT and CDR2 FQNNGV. The CDR3 has 13 residues. As DNA, the CDR3 is TGTGCCAGCAGCTTAGAAGCTAATGAAAAACTGTTTTTT. This codes for CASSLEANEKLFF.

This clone occurred a few times. The CDR3 is CASSLGEGNYGYTF. The CDR3, as DNA: TGTGCCAGCAGTTTAGGCGAGGGGAACTATGGCTACACCTTC. V usage is TRBV12-3 or TRBV12-4 and J usage is TRBJ1-2, with D tentatively TRBD1 (5 bases). With 1 base removed from V and 2 bases from J, the gap between germline ends came to 8 bases. CDR3 length: 14 amino acids.

This chain links TRBV5-1 with TRBJ1-2; D gene unclear. CDR1 is SGHRS, CDR2 YFSETQ, per germline. The CDR3 runs to 12 residues. V lost 0 bases to trimming and J lost 8 bases, with 8 bases between them. The CDR3 bases are TGCGCCAGCAGCTTGGACGGGAAAGGCTACACCTTC. Protein product: CASSLDGKGYTF.

This clone was detected only a few times. Here the CDR3 reads CASSLLNTGELFF. The CDR3 DNA follows: TGTGCCAGCAGCTTACTAAACACCGGGGAGCTGTTTTTT. This rearrangement joins TRBV9 to TRBJ2-2; D call uncertain. The ends were cut back, 4 bases at V and 2 bases at J, with 6 bases in the middle. The CDR3 length is 13 residues. Germline V lookup: CDR1 SGDLS, CDR2 YYNGEE.

This chain links TRBV30 with TRBJ2-3; 16 bases line up with TRBD2. Germline loops: CDR1 GTSNPN, CDR2 SVGIG (reference sequence). J gave up 6 bases and V 2 bases, and 11 bases lay outside the gene matches. CDR3 length equals 18 residues. The CDR3: CAWSPPMGLAGGRDTQYF. In DNA, the CDR3 is TGTGCCTGGAGTCCCCCCATGGGACTAGCGGGAGGGCGGGATACGCAGTATTTT.